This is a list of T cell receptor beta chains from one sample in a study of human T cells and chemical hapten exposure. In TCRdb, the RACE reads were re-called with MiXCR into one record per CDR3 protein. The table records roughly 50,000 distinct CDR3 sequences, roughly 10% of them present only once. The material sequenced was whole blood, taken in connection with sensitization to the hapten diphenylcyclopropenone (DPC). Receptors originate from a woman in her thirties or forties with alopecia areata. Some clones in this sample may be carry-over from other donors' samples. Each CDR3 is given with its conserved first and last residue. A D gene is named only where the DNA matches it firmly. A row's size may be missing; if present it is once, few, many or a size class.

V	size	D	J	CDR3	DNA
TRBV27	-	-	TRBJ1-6	CASTRMGVNSPLHF	TGTGCCAGCACCCGGATGGGTGTTAATTCACCCCTCCACTTT
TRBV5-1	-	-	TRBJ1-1	CASSPAGTEAFF	TGCGCCAGCAGCCCGGCGGGCACTGAAGCTTTCTTT
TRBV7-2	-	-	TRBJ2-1	CASSLAAGSHNEQFF	TGTGCCAGCAGCTTAGCCGCCGGCAGCCACAATGAGCAGTTCTTC
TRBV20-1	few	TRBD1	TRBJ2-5	CSAARPSGTGRSKTQYF	TGCAGTGCTGCCCGCCCCTCCGGGACAGGGCGGTCGAAGACCCAGTACTTC
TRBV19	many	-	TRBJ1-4	CASSMGGRVKF	TGTGCCAGTAGTATGGGCGGCAGGGTTAAATTT
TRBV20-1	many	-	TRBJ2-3	CSAQWGLTDTQYF	TGCAGTGCTCAGTGGGGCTTAACAGATACGCAGTATTTT
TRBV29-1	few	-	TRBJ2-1	CSSLGGPNNNEQFF	TGCAGCTCCCTGGGGGGACCCAACAACAATGAGCAGTTCTTC
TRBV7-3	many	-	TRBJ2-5	CASSPTVSRPETQYF	TGTGCCAGCAGTCCTACTGTATCTAGGCCAGAGACCCAGTACTTC
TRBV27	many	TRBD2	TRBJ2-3	CASGRSGGETDTQYF	TGTGCCAGCGGGCGGAGCGGGGGAGAGACAGATACGCAGTATTTT
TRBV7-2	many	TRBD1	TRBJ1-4	CASSPRTGFNEKLFF	TGTGCCAGCAGCCCCCGGACAGGGTTTAATGAAAAACTGTTTTTT
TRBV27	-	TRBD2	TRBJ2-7	CASSLRGVAYEQYF	TGTGCCAGCAGTTTACGGGGGGTTGCCTACGAGCAGTACTTC
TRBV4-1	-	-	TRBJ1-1	CASSLSSMDRMNTEAFF	TGCGCCAGCAGCCTTTCCAGCATGGACCGAATGAACACTGAAGCTTTCTTT
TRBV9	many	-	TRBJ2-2	CASSGSDHTGELFF	TGTGCCAGCAGCGGTTCAGATCACACCGGGGAGCTGTTTTTT
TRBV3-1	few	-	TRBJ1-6	CASSQTYNSPLHF	TGTGCCAGCAGCCAAACGTATAATTCACCCCTCCACTTT
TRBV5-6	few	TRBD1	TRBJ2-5	CASTQDRGQETQYF	TGTGCCAGCACCCAAGACAGGGGTCAAGAGACCCAGTACTTC
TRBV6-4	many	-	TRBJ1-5	CASSDSRWRANQPQHF	TGTGCCAGCAGTGACTCGAGGTGGAGGGCTAATCAGCCCCAGCATTTT
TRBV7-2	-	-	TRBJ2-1	CASSLGGDLSYNEQFF	TGTGCCAGCAGCTTAGGGGGGGACCTATCCTACAATGAGCAGTTCTTC
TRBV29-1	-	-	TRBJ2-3	CSVERDTQYF	TGCAGCGTTGAGAGAGATACGCAGTATTTT
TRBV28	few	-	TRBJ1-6	CASSPGTDYNSPLHF	TGTGCCAGCAGTCCAGGGACGGATTATAATTCACCCCTCCACTTT
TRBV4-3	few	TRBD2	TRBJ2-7	CASSQGLADSYEQYF	TGCGCCAGCAGCCAGGGACTAGCGGACTCCTACGAGCAGTACTTC
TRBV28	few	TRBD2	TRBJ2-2	CASTASGVTGELFF	TGTGCCAGCACGGCTAGCGGAGTCACCGGGGAGCTGTTTTTT
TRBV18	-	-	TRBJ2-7	CASSPYLWGTSYEQYF	TGTGCCAGCTCACCATATCTGTGGGGGACCTCCTACGAGCAGTACTTC
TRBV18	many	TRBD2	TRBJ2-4	CASSPPASGGAKNIQYF	TGTGCCAGCTCACCACCCGCTAGCGGGGGGGCCAAAAACATTCAGTACTTC
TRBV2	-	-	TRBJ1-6	CASRGFNSPLHF	TGTGCCAGCAGGGGATTTAATTCACCCCTCCACTTT
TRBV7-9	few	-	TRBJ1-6	CASSLGSGFYNSPLHF	TGTGCCAGCAGCTTAGGATCCGGCTTCTATAATTCACCCCTCCACTTT
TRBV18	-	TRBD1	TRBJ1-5	CASSPGQPGTDQPQHF	TGTGCCAGCTCACCAGGGCAACCGGGGACAGATCAGCCCCAGCATTTT
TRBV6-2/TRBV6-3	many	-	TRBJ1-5	CASSYSGRAGQPQHF	TGTGCCAGCAGTTACTCGGGCAGGGCTGGGCAGCCCCAGCATTTT
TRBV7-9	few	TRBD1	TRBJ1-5	CASSPSGGNQPQHF	TGTGCCAGCAGCCCATCAGGGGGGAATCAGCCCCAGCATTTT
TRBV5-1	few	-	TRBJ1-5	CASSLSGNNQPQHF	TGCGCCAGCAGCTTGTCCGGAAACAATCAGCCCCAGCATTTT
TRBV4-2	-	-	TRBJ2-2	CASSQEALGLANTGELFF	TGTGCCAGCAGCCAAGAAGCTCTAGGACTGGCGAACACCGGGGAGCTGTTTTTT
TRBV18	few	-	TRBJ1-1	CASSPTETTEAFF	TGTGCCAGCTCACCTACCGAGACAACTGAAGCTTTCTTT
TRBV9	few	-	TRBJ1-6	CASSAEGQGNSPLHF	TGTGCCAGCAGCGCCGAAGGGCAAGGGAATTCACCCCTCCACTTT
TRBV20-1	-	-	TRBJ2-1	CSARPGSEQFF	TGCAGTGCAAGACCTGGGAGTGAGCAGTTCTTC
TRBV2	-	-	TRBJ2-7	CASSFDGYEQYF	TGTGCCAGCAGTTTCGACGGCTACGAGCAGTACTTC
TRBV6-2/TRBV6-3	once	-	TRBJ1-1	CASGNPEAFF	TGTGCCAGCGGTAATCCGGAAGCTTTCTTT
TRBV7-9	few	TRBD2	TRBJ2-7	CASSPGGAHEQYF	TGTGCCAGCAGCCCGGGGGGGGCCCACGAGCAGTACTTC
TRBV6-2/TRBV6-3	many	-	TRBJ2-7	CASSRTYEQYF	TGTGCCAGCAGTCGCACCTACGAGCAGTACTTC
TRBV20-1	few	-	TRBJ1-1	CSAYRDRFEAFF	TGCAGTGCTTACCGAGACAGGTTCGAGGCTTTCTTT
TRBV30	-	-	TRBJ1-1	CAWSVQQGEAFF	TGTGCCTGGAGTGTACAGCAGGGTGAAGCTTTCTTT
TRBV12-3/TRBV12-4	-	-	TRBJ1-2	CASTAGTHYGYTF	TGTGCCAGCACCGCCGGGACACACTATGGCTACACCTTC
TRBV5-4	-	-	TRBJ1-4	CASSPSPGRGTNEKLFF	TGTGCCAGCAGCCCCTCCCCGGGGAGAGGGACTAATGAAAAACTGTTTTTT
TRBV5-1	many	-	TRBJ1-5	CASSLGTEDQPQHF	TGCGCCAGCAGCTTGGGGACAGAGGATCAGCCCCAGCATTTT
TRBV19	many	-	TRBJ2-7	CASSIGRGSHYEQYF	TGTGCCAGTAGTATAGGCCGGGGTAGCCACTACGAGCAGTACTTC
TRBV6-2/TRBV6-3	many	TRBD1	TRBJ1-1	CASSSPPGTGGGTEAFF	TGTGCCAGCAGTTCTCCGCCCGGGACAGGGGGTGGCACTGAAGCTTTCTTT
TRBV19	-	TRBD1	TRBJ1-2	CASQGGDVYGYTF	TGTGCCAGCCAGGGGGGCGACGTCTATGGCTACACCTTC
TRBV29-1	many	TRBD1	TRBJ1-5	CSVVGTGYNQPQHF	TGCAGCGTTGTAGGGACAGGGTACAATCAGCCCCAGCATTTT
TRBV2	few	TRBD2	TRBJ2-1	CASSDDELAGILSSYNEQFF	TGTGCCAGCAGTGATGATGAACTAGCGGGTATCCTAAGCTCCTACAATGAGCAGTTCTTC
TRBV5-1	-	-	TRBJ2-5	CASSGGVAETQYF	TGCGCCAGCAGCGGAGGGGTGGCAGAGACCCAGTACTTC